One and the same sample provided the 21 T cell receptor beta chains below, sequenced in a study of T cells expressing NK-cell markers. No DNA is given; TCRdb re-called the 5' RACE reads and lists each CDR3 protein once. The repertoire table contains approximately 110,000 distinct CDR3 sequences. The sample consisted of blood T cells: a sorted CD56 or NKG2C T cell subset, CD4+ or CD8+ T cells, or bulk PBMC T cells (not recorded which). The receptors shown here come from a woman between 18 and 75 years old in good health.

This chain uses TRBV6-2 or TRBV6-3 with TRBJ1-1. Germline-derived CDR1 and CDR2 are MNHEY and SVGEGT. CDR3 length: 13 amino acids. The chain's CDR3 is CASSYMRNTEAFF.

This chain connects TRBV3-1 to TRBJ2-3; TCRdb's D call, TRBD2, is unchecked because there is no DNA. Per germline, CDR1 LGHDT and CDR2 YNNKEL (reference sequence). This CDR3 spans 14 amino acids. CDR3 region: CASSQVARMDTQYF.

V gene TRBV24-1 combines with J gene TRBJ1-2. Germline values: CDR1 KGHDR, CDR2 SFDVKD. The CDR3 has 13 residues. CDR3 sequence reads: CATSAGTAYGYTF.

The gene calls are TRBV12-3 or TRBV12-4 and TRBJ2-1; no DNA is available, so the TRBD2 call from TCRdb remains unchecked. This CDR3 has 16 amino acids. The chain's CDR3 is CASRPLAGGPYNEQFF.

The gene calls are TRBV12-3 or TRBV12-4 and TRBJ2-1; TCRdb picks TRBD2, but there is no DNA to check that call. This CDR3 comprises 14 residues. CDR3: CASTPGLADNEQFF.

The V gene is TRBV9, the J gene TRBJ1-2. The length of the CDR3 is 14 residues. Germline CDR1 reads SGDLS; CDR2 reads YYNGEE. The CDR3 sequence: CASSVAAGNYGYTF.

The chain has TRBV6-1 and TRBJ1-1; TCRdb outputs TRBD1, but without DNA this stays unchecked. The CDR3 has 17 amino acids. CDR1 and CDR2 from the germline V gene are MNHNS and SASEGT. CDR3 residues: CASSHFGTGDMNTEAFF.

The chain employs TRBV14 and TRBJ2-2. The CDR3 spans 14 residues. Per germline, CDR1 SGHDN and CDR2 FVKESK. This CDR3 is CASSWAQFTGELFF.

The chain carries TRBV7-2 and TRBJ2-2; TCRdb lists TRBD2, though no DNA is available to test this call. There are 17 residues in the CDR3. Germline CDR1 and CDR2: SGHTA and FQGNSA. CDR3 in amino acids: CASSSPLAGANTGELFF.

The genes are TRBV27 and TRBJ2-1; TCRdb names TRBD2, which stays unverified in the absence of DNA. This CDR3 comprises 15 residues. Germline CDR1 reads MNHEY; CDR2 reads SMNVEV (reference sequence). The CDR3 reads CASSPWTSGNNEQFF.

The CDR3 sequence: CASTRGDIAYEQYF. The V gene is TRBV12-3 or TRBV12-4, the J gene TRBJ2-7; TCRdb's D gene call, TRBD1, goes unchecked for lack of DNA. The length of the CDR3 is 14 residues.

The rearrangement uses TRBV7-8 and TRBJ2-2; the D gene TCRdb calls, TRBD1, cannot be checked with no DNA. The CDR3 consists of 17 residues. The germline CDR1 and CDR2 sequences are SGHVS and FQNEAQ. The CDR3 spells CASSPLTGQPNTGELFF.

The V call is TRBV4-2, the J call TRBJ2-3; no DNA is available, so the TRBD2 call from TCRdb remains unchecked. Germline V gives CDR1 LGHNA, CDR2 YNFKEQ. The CDR3 spans 15 residues. CDR3 sequence: CASSQLSGDTDTQYF.

This chain uses TRBV20-1 with TRBJ1-1; with no DNA, the TCRdb D assignment of TRBD1 cannot be verified. The CDR3 totals 15 residues. Germline values: CDR1 DFQATT, CDR2 SNEGSKA (reference sequence). CDR3 sequence reads: CSAREGQGMNTEAFF.

The chain joins TRBV19 to TRBJ2-3; the TRBD1 assignment by TCRdb is unverifiable without DNA. From germline, CDR1 is LNHDA and CDR2 SQIVND (reference sequence). The CDR3 consists of 16 residues. The CDR3 is CASSTGTGVSTDTQYF.

J is TRBJ1-2 and V is TRBV7-8; TCRdb's assignment of TRBD1 cannot be checked, as there is no DNA. This CDR3 has 17 amino acids. Germline lookup yields CDR1 SGHVS and CDR2 FQNEAQ. The chain's CDR3 is CASSLVGDTLVGYGYTF.

V usage is TRBV9 and J usage is TRBJ1-1; without DNA, the TCRdb call of TRBD1 cannot be checked. Germline V gives CDR1 SGDLS, CDR2 YYNGEE. This CDR3 is built from 15 residues. Here the CDR3 reads CASSTSGAGNTEAFF.

The chain links TRBV6-5 to TRBJ1-1; TCRdb's D call, TRBD1, is unchecked because there is no DNA. The germline CDR1 and CDR2 sequences are MNHEY and SVGAGI. This CDR3 comprises 16 residues. The CDR3 loop is CASSYPTRGQDTEAFF.

CDR3 sequence: CASSYALGSTDTQYF. The gene calls are TRBV12-3 or TRBV12-4 and TRBJ2-3; no DNA is available, so the TRBD1 call from TCRdb remains unchecked. The CDR3 spans 15 residues.

The chain is built from TRBV4-1 and TRBJ2-7. The CDR3 is 15 residues long. The germline gives CDR1 MGHRA, CDR2 YSYEKL. CDR3: CASSQNRGSSYEQYF.

V and J are TRBV20-1 and TRBJ2-1. The length of the CDR3 is 18 residues. Germline-derived CDR1 and CDR2 are DFQATT and SNEGSKA (reference sequence). CDR3 loop: CSASSFVFRGSSYNEQFF.